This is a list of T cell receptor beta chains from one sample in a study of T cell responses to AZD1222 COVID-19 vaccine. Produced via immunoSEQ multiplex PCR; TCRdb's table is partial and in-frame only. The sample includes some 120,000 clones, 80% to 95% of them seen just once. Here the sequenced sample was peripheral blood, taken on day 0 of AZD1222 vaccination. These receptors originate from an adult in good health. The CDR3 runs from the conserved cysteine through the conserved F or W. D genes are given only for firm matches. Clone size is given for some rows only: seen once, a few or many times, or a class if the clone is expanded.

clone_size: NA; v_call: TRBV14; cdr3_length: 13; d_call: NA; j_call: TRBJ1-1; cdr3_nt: TGTGCCAGCAGCCGGGAAATTCGCACTGAAGCTTTCTTT; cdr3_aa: CASSREIRTEAFF
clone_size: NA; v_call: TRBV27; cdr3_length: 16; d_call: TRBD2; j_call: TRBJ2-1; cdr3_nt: TGTGCCAGCAGTTCAGGGACTAGCGGATTATACAATGAGCAGTTCTTC; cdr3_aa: CASSSGTSGLYNEQFF
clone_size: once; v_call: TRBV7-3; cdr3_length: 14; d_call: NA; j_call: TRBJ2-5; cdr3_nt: TGTGCCAGCAGCTTAGCGGGTACCCAAGAGACCCAGTACTTC; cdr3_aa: CASSLAGTQETQYF
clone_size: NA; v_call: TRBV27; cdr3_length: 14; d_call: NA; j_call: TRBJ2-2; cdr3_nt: TGTGCCAGCAGTTTCGGCCTGGCTGCCGGGGAGCTGTTTTTT; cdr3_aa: CASSFGLAAGELFF
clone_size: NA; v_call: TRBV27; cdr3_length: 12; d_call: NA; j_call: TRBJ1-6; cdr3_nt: TGTGCCAGCACTGCGACGGGATCGCCCCTCCACTTT; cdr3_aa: CASTATGSPLHF
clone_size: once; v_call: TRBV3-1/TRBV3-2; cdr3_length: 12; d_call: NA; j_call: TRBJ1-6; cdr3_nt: TGTGCCAGCAGCTCCCCCAGTTCACCCCTCCACTTT; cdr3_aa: CASSSPSSPLHF
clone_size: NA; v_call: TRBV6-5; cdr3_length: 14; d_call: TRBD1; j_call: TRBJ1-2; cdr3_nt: TGTGCCAGCGGCTCTGGGACAGGGGCTGGTGGCTACACCTTC; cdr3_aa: CASGSGTGAGGYTF
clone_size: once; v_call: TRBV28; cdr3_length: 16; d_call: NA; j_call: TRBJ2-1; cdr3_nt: TGTGCCAGCAGTTCCCTCCGGGAGAGCTCCTACAATGAGCAGTTCTTC; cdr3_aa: CASSSLRESSYNEQFF
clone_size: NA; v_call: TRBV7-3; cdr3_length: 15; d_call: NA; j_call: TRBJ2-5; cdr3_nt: TGTGCCAGCAGCTTAACTTCCGGTCCCCAAGAGACCCAGTACTTC; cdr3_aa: CASSLTSGPQETQYF
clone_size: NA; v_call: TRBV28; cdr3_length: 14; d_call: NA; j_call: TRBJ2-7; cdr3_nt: TGTGCCAGCAGTTTGAGTAGAGGGATCTACGAGCAGTACTTC; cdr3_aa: CASSLSRGIYEQYF
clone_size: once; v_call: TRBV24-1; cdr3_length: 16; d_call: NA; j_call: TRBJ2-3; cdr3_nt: TGTGCCACCAGTGATCCCTCTAGCAGGGTAGGCGATACGCAGTATTTT; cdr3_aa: CATSDPSSRVGDTQYF
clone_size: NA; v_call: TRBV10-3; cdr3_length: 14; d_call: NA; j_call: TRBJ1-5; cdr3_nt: TGTGCCATCAGCGGCGGGGGAGGTGGTCAGCCCCAGCATTTT; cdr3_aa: CAISGGGGGQPQHF
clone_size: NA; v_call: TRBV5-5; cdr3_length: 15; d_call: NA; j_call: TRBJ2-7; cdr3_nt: TGTGCCAGCAGCAAGGGACCCGGCTCCTTCTACGAGCAGTACTTC; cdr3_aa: CASSKGPGSFYEQYF
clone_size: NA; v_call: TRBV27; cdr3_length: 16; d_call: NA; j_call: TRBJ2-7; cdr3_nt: TGTGCCAGCAGTCGGACCGGGACCACAACAACCTACGAGCAGTACTTC; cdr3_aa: CASSRTGTTTTYEQYF
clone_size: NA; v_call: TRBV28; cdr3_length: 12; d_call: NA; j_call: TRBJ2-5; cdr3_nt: TGTGCCAGCAGTTTAGGGGCGAAGACCCAGTACTTC; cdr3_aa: CASSLGAKTQYF
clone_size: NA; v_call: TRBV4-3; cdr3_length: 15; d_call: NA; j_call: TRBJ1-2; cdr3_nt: TGCGCCAGCAGCCAATCCAGGACTGGTCCGAGCGGCTACACCTTC; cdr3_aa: CASSQSRTGPSGYTF
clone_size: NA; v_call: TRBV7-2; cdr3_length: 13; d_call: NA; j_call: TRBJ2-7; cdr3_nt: TGTGCCAGCAGCTTAGGGGGTCCCTACGAGCAGTACTTC; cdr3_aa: CASSLGGPYEQYF
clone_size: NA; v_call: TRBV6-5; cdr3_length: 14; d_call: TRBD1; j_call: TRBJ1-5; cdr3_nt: TGTGCCAGCAGTAGGGGACAGGGCGATCAGCCCCAGCATTTT; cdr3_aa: CASSRGQGDQPQHF
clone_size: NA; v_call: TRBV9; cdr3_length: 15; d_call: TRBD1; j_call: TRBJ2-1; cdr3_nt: TGTGCCAGCAGCGTAGTGACAGGGCCCTACAATGAGCAGTTCTTC; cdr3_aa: CASSVVTGPYNEQFF
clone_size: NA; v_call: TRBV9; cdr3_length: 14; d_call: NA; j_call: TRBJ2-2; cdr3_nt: TGTGCCAGCAGCGTAGGCCTGAACACCGGGGAGCTGTTTTTT; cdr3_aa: CASSVGLNTGELFF
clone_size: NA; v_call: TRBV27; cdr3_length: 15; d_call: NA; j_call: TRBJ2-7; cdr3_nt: TGTGCCAGCAGTATCTCCGGGACTTCGTTTTACGAGCAGTACTTC; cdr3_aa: CASSISGTSFYEQYF
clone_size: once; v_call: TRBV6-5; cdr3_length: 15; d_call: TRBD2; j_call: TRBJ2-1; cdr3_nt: TGTGCCAGCAGACCCCGGACTAGCGGGAGGGTTGAGCAGTTCTTC; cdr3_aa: CASRPRTSGRVEQFF
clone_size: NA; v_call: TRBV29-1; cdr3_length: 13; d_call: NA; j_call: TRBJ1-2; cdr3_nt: TGCAGCGTTGAAGAGGGCCCCTCCTATGGCTACACCTTC; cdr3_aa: CSVEEGPSYGYTF
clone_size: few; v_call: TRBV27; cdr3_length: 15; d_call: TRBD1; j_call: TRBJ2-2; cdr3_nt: TGTGCCAGCAGTCGGGACAGGGGGGACACCGGGGAGCTGTTTTTT; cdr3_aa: CASSRDRGDTGELFF
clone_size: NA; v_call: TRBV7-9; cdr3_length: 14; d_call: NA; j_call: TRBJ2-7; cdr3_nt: TGTGCCAGCAGCTTGAGCGATTTAACATACGAGCAGTACTTC; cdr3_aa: CASSLSDLTYEQYF
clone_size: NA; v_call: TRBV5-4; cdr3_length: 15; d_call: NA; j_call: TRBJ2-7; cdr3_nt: TGTGCCAGCAGCAGGGCGGTGGAAAGCTCCTACGAGCAGTACTTC; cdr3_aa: CASSRAVESSYEQYF
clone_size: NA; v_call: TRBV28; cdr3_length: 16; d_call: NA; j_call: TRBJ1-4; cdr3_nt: TGTGCCAGCAGTGCACTCGACCTGGGAACTAATGAAAAACTGTTTTTT; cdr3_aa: CASSALDLGTNEKLFF
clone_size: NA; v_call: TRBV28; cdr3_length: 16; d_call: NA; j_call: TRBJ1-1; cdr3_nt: TGTGCCAGCAGTTTCGGGCAAGACAGCCAGAACACTGAAGCTTTCTTT; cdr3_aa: CASSFGQDSQNTEAFF
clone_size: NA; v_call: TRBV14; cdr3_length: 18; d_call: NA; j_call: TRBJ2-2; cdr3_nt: TGTGCCAGCAGCACCCCCGATGTTTTTAGCGGGAACACCGGGGAGCTGTTTTTT; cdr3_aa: CASSTPDVFSGNTGELFF
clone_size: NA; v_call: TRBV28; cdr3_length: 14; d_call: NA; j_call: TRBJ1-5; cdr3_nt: TGTGCCAGCGGTGCCTGGGGGGATAATCAGCCCCAGCATTTT; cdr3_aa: CASGAWGDNQPQHF
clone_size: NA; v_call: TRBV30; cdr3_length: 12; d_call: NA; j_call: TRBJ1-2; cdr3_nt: TGTGCCTGGATGGACGACCACGCTGGCTACACCTTC; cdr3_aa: CAWMDDHAGYTF
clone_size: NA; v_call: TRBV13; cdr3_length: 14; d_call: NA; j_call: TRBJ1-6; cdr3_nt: TGTGCCAGCAGCCCCGGTAGGAATGGTTCACCCCTCCACTTT; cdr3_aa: CASSPGRNGSPLHF
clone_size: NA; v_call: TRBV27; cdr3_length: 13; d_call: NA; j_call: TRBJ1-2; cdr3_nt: TGTGCCAGCAGTCCATTGGGGTTATATGGCTACACCTTC; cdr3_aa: CASSPLGLYGYTF
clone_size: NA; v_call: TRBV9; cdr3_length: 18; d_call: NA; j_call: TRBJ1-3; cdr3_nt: TGTGCCAGCAGCGTAGCTACGTGGGGGCAGGTTGGCGGAAACACCATATATTTT; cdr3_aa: CASSVATWGQVGGNTIYF
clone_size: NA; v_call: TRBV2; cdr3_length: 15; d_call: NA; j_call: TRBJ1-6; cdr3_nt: TGTGCCAGCAGTGATGGGGCCCTTGGGCGTTCACCCCTCCACTTT; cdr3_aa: CASSDGALGRSPLHF
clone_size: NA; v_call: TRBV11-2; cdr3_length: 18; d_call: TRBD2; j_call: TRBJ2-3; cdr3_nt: TGTGCCAGCAGCTTAGTGGGGGGGGGACTAGCGGTAACAGATACGCAGTATTTT; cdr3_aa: CASSLVGGGLAVTDTQYF
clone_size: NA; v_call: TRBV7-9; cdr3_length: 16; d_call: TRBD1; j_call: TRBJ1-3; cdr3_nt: TGTGCCAGCAGCCGGACAGGGCCCTTCTCTGGAAACACCATATATTTT; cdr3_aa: CASSRTGPFSGNTIYF
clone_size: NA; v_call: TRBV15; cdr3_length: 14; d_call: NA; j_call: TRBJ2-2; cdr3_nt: TGTGCCACCAGCAGAAATTTAGACACCGGGGAGCTGTTTTTT; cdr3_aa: CATSRNLDTGELFF
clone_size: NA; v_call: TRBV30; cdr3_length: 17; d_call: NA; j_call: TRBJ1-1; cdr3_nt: TGTGCCTGGAGGGATCTCAGGGTAATGAAAACGTACACTGAAGCTTTCTTT; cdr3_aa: CAWRDLRVMKTYTEAFF